This TCR beta chain is from a study of shared clonotypes between healthy human individuals. Repertoires were generated with immunoSEQ multiplex PCR, while TCRdb's copy carries only in-frame clones and drops some. Of millions of clones listed, 95% were seen once; the top ten hold 0.1% to 0.15%. The J segment lost 0 bases and the V segment lost 5 bases, leaving 2 bases of the junction unmatched. Germline V gives CDR1 MNHNY, CDR2 SVGAGI (reference sequence). The CDR3 loop spans 14 amino acids. This sequence originates from a man aged 18 to 29 in good health. Input material: naive CD4+ T cells sorted from blood. Documented subset: CD45RA+ positively selected. J is TRBJ1-2 and V is TRBV6-6; TRBD1 aligns across 8 bases. CDR3 sequence (DNA): TGTGCCAGCAGTCGGACAGGGACTAACTATGGCTACACCTTC. Translating gives CASSRTGTNYGYTF.